This entry is about one T cell receptor beta chain. Its antigen is not identified. This specimen comes from a study of human T cells and chemical hapten exposure. Study-level background: Alopecia areata, totalis and universalis patients, mostly female, were included.

Study-wide findings and caveats: Higher patch test scores went with higher counts of PT1 expanded TCRs.

Stated time point: patch test 3, about 24 weeks after DPC sensitization. The treatment is: therapeutic diphenylcyclopropenone sensitization with weekly scalp DPC. From whole blood left unfractionated, total RNA was extracted. J lost 6 bases, V lost 4 bases, and 7 bases had no gene match. Germline V gene lookup returns CDR1 SGHRS and CDR2 YFSETQ. The CDR3 length is 15 residues. In the authors' workflow: A per-sample median of roughly 100,000 TCRs was observed, with a range of about 20,000 to 690,600. TCRdb processed the RACE reads anew with MiXCR; each CDR3 protein has one entry. It is TCRdb's table, rather than the study itself, that gives the V and J calls and clone size. The sample contains about 97,000 distinct CDR3 sequences, around a quarter of which appear only once.

The chain links TRBV5-1 to TRBJ2-1; 10 bases match TRBD2. This receptor was obtained from a man aged 35-49 years with alopecia areata. Some clones in this sample may be carry-over from other donors' samples. Sequences were derived from whole blood, sampled in connection with sensitization to the hapten diphenylcyclopropenone (DPC). The CDR3 nucleotides are TGCGCCAGCAGCCCGCTAGCGGGAGCTGGCAATGAGCAGTTCTTC. Amino acids: CASSPLAGAGNEQFF.